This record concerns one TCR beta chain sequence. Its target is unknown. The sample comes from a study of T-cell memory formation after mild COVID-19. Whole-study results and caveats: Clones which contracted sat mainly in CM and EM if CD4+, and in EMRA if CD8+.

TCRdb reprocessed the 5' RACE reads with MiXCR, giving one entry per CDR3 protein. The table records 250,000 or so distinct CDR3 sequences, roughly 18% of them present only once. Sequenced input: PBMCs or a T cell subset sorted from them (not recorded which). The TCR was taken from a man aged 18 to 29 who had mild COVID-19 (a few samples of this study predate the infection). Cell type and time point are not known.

CDR3 residues: CASSLIGPSNTEAFF. The CDR3 DNA reads as TGCGCCAGCAGCTTGATCGGGCCATCGAACACTGAAGCTTTCTTT. The chain carries TRBV5-1 and TRBJ1-1; unclear D gene. Per the germline V gene, CDR1 is SGHRS and CDR2 is YFSETQ. With 1 base removed from V and 1 base from J, the gap between germline ends came to 11 bases. The CDR3 runs 15 residues. Supplemented by reference TRBV5-1 and TRBJ1-1, the full variable domain reads KAGVTQTPRYLIKTRGQQVTLSCSPISGHRSVSWYQQTPGQGLQFLFEYFSETQRNKGNFPGRFSGRQFSNSRSEMNVSTLELGDSALYLCASSLIGPSNTEAFFGQGTRLTVV.